This T cell receptor (beta chain) was documented in a study of beta chain features in type 1 diabetes. Study observations and caveats: All four CD4+ subsets from Type 1 diabetes patients carried moderately but significantly shorter TCRB CDR3s.

Every isolated RNA sample was fully reverse transcribed, so sequencing captured expressed TCRB transcripts. Sequencing was performed with immunoSEQ multiplex PCR; in TCRdb, only in-frame clones are kept and a portion is missing. The sample has 600,000 to 700,000 clones, roughly 12% seen once. A CD45RO/CCR7/CD25/CD127/CD95/CD27 panel sorted naive, central memory, regulatory and stem cell-like memory CD4+ cells. Trimming removed 2 bases from V and 0 bases from J, with 20 bases in between. This CDR3 is 18 amino acids long. Germline-derived CDR1 and CDR2 are SNHLY and FYNNEI. As to this clone: Its antigen is undetermined.

The chain uses TRBV2 and TRBJ2-7; no definite D call. The sequencing sample was made of naive CD4+ T cells from blood. This TCR derives from a man aged 25 to 40 with type 1 diabetes. The CDR3 region has the DNA TGTGCCAGCAGTGAAAAGCCTCGGATGAGTAGGAGCTCCTACGAGCAGTACTTC. This encodes CASSEKPRMSRSSYEQYF.